Listed below are T cell receptor beta chains from one sample, sequenced in a study of T cell clonotyping in hematopoietic cell transplantation. Clones were read by immunoSEQ multiplex PCR, and TCRdb kept only the in-frame ones, dropping some. This sample has several thousand clones, with 85% to 90% found just once. The sequenced sample was PBMCs, obtained 180 days after allogeneic stem cell transplant. Receptors originate from a human patient who had an allogeneic stem cell transplant, so the T cells may come from the graft donor. The donor label of this sample is uncertain. Some clones in this sample may be carry-over from other donors' samples. The CDR3 runs from the conserved cysteine through the conserved F or W. A D gene is named only where the DNA matches it firmly. Rows may omit the clone size; those that give it use once, few, many or a size class.

J: TRBJ1-6
D: TRBD1
V: TRBV4-3
size: NA
CDR3: CASSQDGTGFVYSPLHF
DNA: TGCGCCAGCAGCCAAGATGGGACAGGGTTCGTGTATTCACCCCTCCACTTT

J: TRBJ1-1
D: TRBD1
V: TRBV5-6
size: NA
CDR3: CASSFTYSTGVNTEAFF
DNA: TGTGCCAGCAGCTTTACCTATTCTACAGGGGTGAACACTGAAGCTTTCTTT

J: TRBJ2-7
D: NA
V: TRBV7-6
size: once
CDR3: CASSLYPGTTQGEQYF
DNA: TGTGCCAGCAGCTTATATCCCGGGACAACCCAGGGGGAGCAGTACTTC

J: TRBJ1-2
D: NA
V: TRBV4-3
size: NA
CDR3: CASSQDGSGNYGYTF
DNA: TGCGCCAGCAGCCAAGACGGTTCGGGAAACTATGGCTACACCTTC

J: TRBJ2-6
D: TRBD2
V: TRBV6-6
size: NA
CDR3: CATREGSSGANVLTF
DNA: TGTGCCACTAGGGAGGGTTCCTCTGGGGCCAACGTCCTGACTTTC

J: TRBJ1-2
D: NA
V: TRBV7-6
size: NA
CDR3: CASSARQANYGYTF
DNA: TGTGCCAGCAGCGCTCGACAGGCCAACTATGGCTACACCTTC

J: TRBJ1-1
D: NA
V: TRBV9
size: NA
CDR3: CASSGGSPNTEAFF
DNA: TGTGCCAGCAGCGGCGGGTCACCGAACACTGAAGCTTTCTTT

J: TRBJ2-5
D: NA
V: TRBV10-2
size: NA
CDR3: CASSDMDRKETQYF
DNA: TGCGCCAGCAGTGACATGGACCGGAAAGAGACCCAGTACTTC

J: TRBJ2-1
D: NA
V: TRBV7-9
size: NA
CDR3: CASSLEVAANEQFF
DNA: TGTGCCAGCAGCTTAGAGGTAGCAGCCAATGAGCAGTTCTTC

J: TRBJ1-4
D: NA
V: TRBV28
size: NA
CDR3: CASSLRAGGRTNEKLFF
DNA: TGTGCCAGCAGTTTAAGGGCTGGCGGCCGAACTAATGAAAAACTGTTTTTT

J: TRBJ2-3
D: TRBD2
V: TRBV6-6
size: NA
CDR3: CASSYWLAGLTDTQYF
DNA: TGTGCCAGCAGTTACTGGCTAGCGGGGCTCACAGATACGCAGTATTTT

J: TRBJ2-7
D: TRBD2
V: TRBV19
size: once
CDR3: CASSTLAGGVYEQYF
DNA: TGTGCCAGTAGTACGCTAGCGGGGGGTGTCTACGAGCAGTACTTC

J: TRBJ1-1
D: NA
V: TRBV10-2
size: few
CDR3: CASSEWQGRNTEAFF
DNA: TGCGCCAGCAGTGAGTGGCAGGGTAGGAACACTGAAGCTTTCTTT

J: TRBJ1-3
D: NA
V: TRBV5-8
size: NA
CDR3: CASSLGPQGGNTIYF
DNA: TGTGCCAGCAGCTTGGGACCGCAGGGTGGAAACACCATATATTTT

J: TRBJ1-2
D: NA
V: TRBV6-5
size: NA
CDR3: CASSYLGRGYTF
DNA: TGTGCCAGCAGTTACTTAGGACGTGGCTACACCTTC

J: TRBJ2-2
D: TRBD2
V: TRBV4-3
size: NA
CDR3: CASSQDITSGGWRELFF
DNA: TGCGCCAGCAGCCAAGATATTACTAGCGGGGGGTGGCGGGAGCTGTTTTTT

J: TRBJ1-3
D: NA
V: TRBV10-3
size: NA
CDR3: CAISDDRPDSGNTIYF
DNA: TGTGCCATCAGTGATGACCGCCCTGACTCTGGAAACACCATATATTTT

J: TRBJ2-7
D: NA
V: TRBV5-6
size: NA
CDR3: CASSFGVHEQYF
DNA: TGTGCCAGCAGCTTCGGGGTCCACGAGCAGTACTTC

J: TRBJ1-2
D: NA
V: TRBV20-1
size: NA
CDR3: CSARVGTYSHF
DNA: TGCAGTGCTAGAGTCGGGACCTACAGCCACTTC

J: TRBJ1-1
D: TRBD1
V: TRBV6-5
size: NA
CDR3: CASIKHRGGSTEAFF
DNA: TGTGCCAGCATAAAACACAGGGGCGGGAGCACTGAAGCTTTCTTT

J: TRBJ1-5
D: NA
V: TRBV6-5
size: NA
CDR3: CASSYSYSNQPQHF
DNA: TGTGCCAGCAGTTACTCATATAGCAATCAGCCCCAGCATTTT

J: TRBJ2-3
D: NA
V: TRBV27
size: NA
CDR3: CASSLSGARSADTQYF
DNA: TGTGCCAGCAGTTTATCCGGGGCCCGCAGCGCAGATACGCAGTATTTT

J: TRBJ1-4
D: TRBD1
V: TRBV6-5
size: NA
CDR3: CASTQDRLGNEKLFF
DNA: TGTGCCAGCACCCAGGACAGGTTGGGTAATGAAAAACTGTTTTTT

J: TRBJ2-2
D: TRBD2
V: TRBV7-2
size: NA
CDR3: CASSLGRLAGARGGELFF
DNA: TGTGCCAGCAGCTTAGGGCGGCTAGCGGGGGCCCGGGGCGGGGAGCTGTTTTTT

J: TRBJ1-2
D: NA
V: TRBV7-2
size: NA
CDR3: CASTRDVGYTF
DNA: TGTGCCAGCACCCGGGATGTGGGCTACACCTTC

J: TRBJ2-7
D: NA
V: TRBV30
size: once
CDR3: CAWNLFSTYEQYF
DNA: TGTGCCTGGAACCTTTTCTCAACCTACGAGCAGTACTTC

J: TRBJ1-5
D: TRBD1
V: TRBV6-5
size: NA
CDR3: CASSGQGAGQPQHF
DNA: TGTGCCAGCAGTGGACAGGGGGCCGGTCAGCCCCAGCATTTT

J: TRBJ1-5
D: NA
V: TRBV7-9
size: NA
CDR3: CASSFSQGSNQPQHF
DNA: TGTGCCAGCAGCTTCTCGCAGGGAAGCAATCAGCCCCAGCATTTT

J: TRBJ1-1
D: NA
V: TRBV7-8
size: NA
CDR3: CASSFESRGTEAFF
DNA: TGTGCCAGCAGCTTCGAGAGTAGGGGCACTGAAGCTTTCTTT

J: TRBJ2-7
D: NA
V: TRBV9
size: NA
CDR3: CASSSQSYEQYF
DNA: TGTGCCAGCAGTAGTCAATCCTACGAGCAGTACTTC

J: TRBJ1-2
D: NA
V: TRBV6-4
size: once
CDR3: CASSDRAGGASGYTF
DNA: TGTGCCAGCAGTGACCGAGCGGGGGGCGCATCTGGCTACACCTTC

J: TRBJ1-2
D: NA
V: TRBV7-2
size: NA
CDR3: CASTSRATYGYTF
DNA: TGTGCCAGCACCTCCCGGGCTACTTATGGCTACACCTTC

J: TRBJ1-1
D: TRBD1
V: TRBV7-2
size: few
CDR3: CASSSGTGGWGTEAFF
DNA: TGTGCCAGCAGCTCCGGGACAGGGGGCTGGGGCACTGAAGCTTTCTTT

J: TRBJ1-1
D: NA
V: TRBV29-1
size: NA
CDR3: CSVVAATEAFF
DNA: TGCAGCGTTGTGGCGGCCACTGAAGCTTTCTTT

J: TRBJ1-2
D: TRBD1
V: TRBV28
size: NA
CDR3: CASSYRGFYGYTF
DNA: TGTGCCAGCAGTTACAGGGGATTCTATGGCTACACCTTC

J: TRBJ1-1
D: NA
V: TRBV18
size: NA
CDR3: CASSPRQENTEAFF
DNA: TGTGCCAGCTCACCGCGACAGGAGAACACTGAAGCTTTCTTT

J: TRBJ1-1
D: NA
V: TRBV7-8
size: NA
CDR3: CASSSGTSRAFF
DNA: TGTGCCAGCAGCTCCGGGACCTCCCGAGCTTTCTTT

J: TRBJ2-7
D: NA
V: TRBV2
size: NA
CDR3: CASRSGTDSYEQYF
DNA: TGTGCCAGCAGGTCCGGGACGGATTCCTACGAGCAGTACTTC

J: TRBJ2-2
D: NA
V: TRBV4-3
size: few
CDR3: CASSLSNPVVWTGELFF
DNA: TGCGCCAGCAGCCTATCTAACCCCGTGGTTTGGACCGGGGAGCTGTTTTTT

J: TRBJ1-6
D: TRBD1
V: TRBV4-1
size: NA
CDR3: CASSDPGQRHSPLHF
DNA: TGCGCCAGCAGTGATCCGGGACAGCGACATTCACCCCTCCACTTT

J: TRBJ2-7
D: NA
V: TRBV5-1
size: NA
CDR3: CASSPSGQSGYSYEQYF
DNA: TGCGCCAGCAGCCCCTCCGGTCAGTCAGGGTACTCCTACGAGCAGTACTTC

J: TRBJ2-1
D: TRBD1
V: TRBV19
size: NA
CDR3: CASRSDRPGSSYNEQFF
DNA: TGTGCCAGTAGGTCGGACAGGCCAGGGTCTTCCTACAATGAGCAGTTCTTC

J: TRBJ1-3
D: NA
V: TRBV4-1
size: NA
CDR3: CASSLNRNPLSGNTIYF
DNA: TGCGCCAGCAGCCTAAACAGGAACCCTCTCTCTGGAAACACCATATATTTT

J: TRBJ2-7
D: NA
V: TRBV30
size: NA
CDR3: CAWGGRTYEQYF
DNA: TGTGCCTGGGGCGGTAGGACCTACGAGCAGTACTTC

J: TRBJ1-1
D: NA
V: TRBV2
size: once
CDR3: CASSEPLNEAFF
DNA: TGTGCCAGCAGTGAACCCCTCAATGAAGCTTTCTTT

J: TRBJ1-6
D: TRBD1
V: TRBV7-9
size: NA
CDR3: CASSLGQGFYNSPLHF
DNA: TGTGCCAGCAGCTTAGGACAGGGTTTTTATAATTCACCCCTCCACTTT

J: TRBJ2-1
D: TRBD2
V: TRBV6-5
size: NA
CDR3: CASSYFSTSSNEQFF
DNA: TGTGCCAGCAGTTACTTCTCGACTAGCTCGAATGAGCAGTTCTTC

J: TRBJ2-2
D: NA
V: TRBV19
size: once
CDR3: CASRGEAGELFF
DNA: TGTGCCAGTAGGGGGGAGGCCGGGGAGCTGTTTTTT

J: TRBJ2-2
D: NA
V: TRBV15
size: once
CDR3: CATTEGVSRELFF
DNA: TGTGCCACCACCGAGGGGGTTAGCAGGGAGCTGTTTTTT

J: TRBJ1-6
D: NA
V: TRBV27
size: NA
CDR3: CASSLFPGANSPLHF
DNA: TGTGCCAGCAGTTTATTCCCAGGCGCTAATTCACCCCTCCACTTT

J: TRBJ2-5
D: NA
V: TRBV18
size: NA
CDR3: CASSPTRFKYF
DNA: TGTGCCAGCTCACCAACCAGGTTCAAGTACTTC

J: TRBJ1-2
D: TRBD1
V: TRBV4-1
size: NA
CDR3: CASSHATTRQGGYGYTF
DNA: TGCGCCAGCAGCCACGCTACAACTCGACAGGGTGGCTATGGCTACACCTTC